This TCR beta chain derives from a study of Graves' ophthalmopathy and Graves' hyperthyroidism. If patients had other autoimmune diseases, uncontrolled infections, pregnancy or lactation, they were excluded. Amplified TCR beta CDR3 regions were obtained using RNA transcripts as template. HTBI primers were used in a first-round RT-PCR, which preceded a second-round multiplex PCR. TCRdb used MiXCR to reprocess the multiplex PCR reads, holding one entry per CDR3 protein. The repertoire consists of a few hundred thousand distinct CDR3 sequences, with about 40% occurring once and the leading ten covering 4% to 5%. The CDR3 has 15 residues. V shed 0 bases and J 3 bases; nucleotides not matched to a gene: 4. Germline V gene data show CDR1 as SEHNR and CDR2 as FQNEAQ (reference sequence). This clonotype was counted ten times or more.

V and J are TRBV7-9 and TRBJ1-2; 7 bases map to TRBD1. The specimen was peripheral blood or thyroid tissue (not recorded which). This receptor was identified in an adult man with Graves' hyperthyroidism. CDR3 residues: CASSLAGTDYYGYTF. The CDR3 DNA reads as TGTGCCAGCAGCTTAGCCGGGACAGACTACTATGGCTACACCTTC. The variable domain in full, completed from reference TRBV7-9 and TRBJ1-2, reads DTGVSQNPRHKITKRGQNVTFRCDPISEHNRLYWYRQTLGQGPEFLTYFQNEAQLEKSRLLSDRFSAERPKGSFSTLEIQRTEQGDSAMYLCASSLAGTDYYGYTFGSGTRLTVV.